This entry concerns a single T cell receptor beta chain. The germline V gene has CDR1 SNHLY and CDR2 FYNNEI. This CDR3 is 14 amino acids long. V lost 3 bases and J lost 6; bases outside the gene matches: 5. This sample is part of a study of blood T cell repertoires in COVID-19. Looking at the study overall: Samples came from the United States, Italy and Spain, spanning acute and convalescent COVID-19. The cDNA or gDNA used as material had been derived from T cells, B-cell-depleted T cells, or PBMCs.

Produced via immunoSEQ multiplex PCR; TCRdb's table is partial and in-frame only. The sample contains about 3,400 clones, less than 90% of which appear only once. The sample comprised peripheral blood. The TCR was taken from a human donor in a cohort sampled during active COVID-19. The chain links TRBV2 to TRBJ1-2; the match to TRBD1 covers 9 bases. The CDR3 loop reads CASSEGTGKDGYTF. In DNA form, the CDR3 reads TGTGCCAGCAGTGAGGGGACAGGGAAGGATGGCTACACCTTC.